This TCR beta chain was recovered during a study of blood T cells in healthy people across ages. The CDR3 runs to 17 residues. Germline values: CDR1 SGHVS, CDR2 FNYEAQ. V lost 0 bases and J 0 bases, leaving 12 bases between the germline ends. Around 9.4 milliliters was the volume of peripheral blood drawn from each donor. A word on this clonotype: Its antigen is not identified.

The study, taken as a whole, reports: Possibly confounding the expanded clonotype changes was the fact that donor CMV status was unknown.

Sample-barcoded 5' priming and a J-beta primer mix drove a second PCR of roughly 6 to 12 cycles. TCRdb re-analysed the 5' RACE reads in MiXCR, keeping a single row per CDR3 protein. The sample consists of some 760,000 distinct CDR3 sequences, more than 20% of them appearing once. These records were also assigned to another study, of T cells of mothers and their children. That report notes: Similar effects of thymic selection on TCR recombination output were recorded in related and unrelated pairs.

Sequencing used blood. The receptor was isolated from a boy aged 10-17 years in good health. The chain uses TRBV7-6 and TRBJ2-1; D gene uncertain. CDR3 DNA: TGTGCCAGCAGCTTAGCTTTTCAGGCTAGCTCCTACAATGAGCAGTTCTTC. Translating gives CASSLAFQASSYNEQFF. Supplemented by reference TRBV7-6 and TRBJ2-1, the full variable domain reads GAGVSQSPRYKVTKRGQDVALRCDPISGHVSLYWYRQALGQGPEFLTYFNYEAQQDKSGLPNDRFSAERPEGSISTLTIQRTEQRDSAMYRCASSLAFQASSYNEQFFGPGTRLTVL.